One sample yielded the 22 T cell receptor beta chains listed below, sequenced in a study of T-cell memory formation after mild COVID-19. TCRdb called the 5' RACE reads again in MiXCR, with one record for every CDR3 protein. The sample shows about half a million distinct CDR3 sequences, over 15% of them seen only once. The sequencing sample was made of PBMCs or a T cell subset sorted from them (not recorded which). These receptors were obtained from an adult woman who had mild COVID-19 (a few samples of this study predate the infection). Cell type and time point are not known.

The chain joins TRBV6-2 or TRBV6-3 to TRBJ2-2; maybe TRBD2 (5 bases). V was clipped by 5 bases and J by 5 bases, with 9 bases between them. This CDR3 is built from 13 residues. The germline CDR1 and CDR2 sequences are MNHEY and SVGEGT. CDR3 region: CASSPRETGELFF. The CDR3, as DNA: TGTGCCAGCAGTCCGAGGGAGACCGGGGAGCTGTTTTTT.

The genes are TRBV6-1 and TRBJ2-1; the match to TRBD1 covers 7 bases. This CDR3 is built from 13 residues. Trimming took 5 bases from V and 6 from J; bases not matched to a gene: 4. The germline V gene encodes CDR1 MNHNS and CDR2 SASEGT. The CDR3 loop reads CASSTRQGNEQFF. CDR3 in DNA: TGTGCCAGCAGTACCCGACAGGGCAATGAGCAGTTCTTC.

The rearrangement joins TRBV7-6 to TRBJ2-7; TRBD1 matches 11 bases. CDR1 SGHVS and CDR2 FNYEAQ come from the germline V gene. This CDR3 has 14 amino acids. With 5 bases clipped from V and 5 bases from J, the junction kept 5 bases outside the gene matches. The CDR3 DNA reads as TGTGCCAGCAGCAAGGGACAGGGGGTAGACGAGCAGTACTTC. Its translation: CASSKGQGVDEQYF.

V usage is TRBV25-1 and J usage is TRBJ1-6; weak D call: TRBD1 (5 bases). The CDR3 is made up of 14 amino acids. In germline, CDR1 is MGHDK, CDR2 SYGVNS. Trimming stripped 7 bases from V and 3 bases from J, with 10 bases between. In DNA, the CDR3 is TGTGCCAGCATCGGGGGGTTCTATAATTCACCCCTCCACTTT. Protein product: CASIGGFYNSPLHF. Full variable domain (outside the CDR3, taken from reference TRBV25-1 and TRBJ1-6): EADIYQTPRYLVIGTGKKITLECSQTMGHDKMYWYQQDPGMELHLIHYSYGVNSTEKGDLSSESTVSRIRTEHFPLTLESARPSHTSQYLCASIGGFYNSPLHFGNGTRLTVT.

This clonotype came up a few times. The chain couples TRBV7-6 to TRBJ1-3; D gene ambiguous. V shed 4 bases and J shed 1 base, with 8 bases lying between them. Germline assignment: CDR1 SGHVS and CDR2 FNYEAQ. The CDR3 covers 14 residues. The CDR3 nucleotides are TGTGCCAGCAGCTCGCAGATGTCTGGAAACACCATATATTTT. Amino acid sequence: CASSSQMSGNTIYF.

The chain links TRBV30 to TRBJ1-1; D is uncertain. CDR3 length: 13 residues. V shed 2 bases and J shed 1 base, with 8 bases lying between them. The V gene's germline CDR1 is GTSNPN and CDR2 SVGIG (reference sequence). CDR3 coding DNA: TGTGCCTGGAGTCTAACAGCGAACACTGAAGCTTTCTTT. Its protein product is CAWSLTANTEAFF.

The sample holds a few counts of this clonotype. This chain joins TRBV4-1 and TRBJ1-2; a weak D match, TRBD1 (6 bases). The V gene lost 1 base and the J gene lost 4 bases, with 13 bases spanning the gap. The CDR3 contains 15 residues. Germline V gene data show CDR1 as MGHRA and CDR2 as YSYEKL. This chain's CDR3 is CASSQAWGASYGYTF. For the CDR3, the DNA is TGCGCCAGCAGCCAAGCATGGGGGGCGAGCTATGGCTACACCTTC.

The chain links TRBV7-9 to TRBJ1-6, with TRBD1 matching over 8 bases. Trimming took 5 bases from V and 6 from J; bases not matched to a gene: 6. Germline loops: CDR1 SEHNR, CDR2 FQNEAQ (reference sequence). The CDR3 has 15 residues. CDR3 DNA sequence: TGTGCCAGCAGCGCCGGGACAGGCCGTAATTCACCCCTCCACTTT. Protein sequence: CASSAGTGRNSPLHF.

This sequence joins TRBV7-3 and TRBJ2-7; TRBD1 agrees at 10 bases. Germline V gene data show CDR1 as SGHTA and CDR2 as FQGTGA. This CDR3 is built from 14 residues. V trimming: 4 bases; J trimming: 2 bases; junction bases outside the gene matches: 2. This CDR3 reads CASSSDRGAYEQYF. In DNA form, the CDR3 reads TGTGCCAGCAGCTCGGACAGGGGGGCCTACGAGCAGTACTTC.

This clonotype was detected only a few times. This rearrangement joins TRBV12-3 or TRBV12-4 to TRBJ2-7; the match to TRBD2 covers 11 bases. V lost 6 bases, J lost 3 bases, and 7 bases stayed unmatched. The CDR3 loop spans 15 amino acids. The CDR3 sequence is CASRGTLAGGYEQYF. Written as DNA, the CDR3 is TGTGCCAGCAGGGGGACCCTAGCGGGGGGCTACGAGCAGTACTTC.

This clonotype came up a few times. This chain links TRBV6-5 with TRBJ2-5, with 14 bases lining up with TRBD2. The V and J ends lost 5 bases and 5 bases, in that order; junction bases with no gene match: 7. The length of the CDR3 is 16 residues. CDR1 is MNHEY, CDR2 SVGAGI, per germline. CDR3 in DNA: TGTGCCAGCAGTCCCGGGACTAGCGGGAGACGGGAGACCCAGTACTTC. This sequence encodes CASSPGTSGRRETQYF.

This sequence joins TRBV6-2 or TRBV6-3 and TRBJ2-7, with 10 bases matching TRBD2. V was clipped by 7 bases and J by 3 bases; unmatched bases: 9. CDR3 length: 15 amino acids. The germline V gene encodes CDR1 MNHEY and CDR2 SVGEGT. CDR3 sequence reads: CASKTPVAGGYEQYF. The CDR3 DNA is TGTGCCAGCAAAACCCCCGTAGCGGGAGGCTACGAGCAGTACTTC.

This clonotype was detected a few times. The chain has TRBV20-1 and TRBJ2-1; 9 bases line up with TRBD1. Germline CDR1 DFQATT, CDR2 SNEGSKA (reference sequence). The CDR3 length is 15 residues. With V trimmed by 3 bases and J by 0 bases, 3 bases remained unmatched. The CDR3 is CSARPTGGSYNEQFF. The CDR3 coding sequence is TGCAGTGCTAGGCCGACAGGGGGCTCCTACAATGAGCAGTTCTTC.

CDR3 sequence: CASSLSGEYYNSPLHF. The CDR3, as DNA: TGCGCCAGCAGCCTCTCCGGGGAGTATTATAATTCACCCCTCCACTTT. The chain couples TRBV4-1 to TRBJ1-6, with D hard to call. The CDR3 length is 16 residues. The V gene lost 4 bases and the J gene lost 4 bases, with 14 bases spanning the gap. Germline V CDR1 and CDR2: MGHRA, YSYEKL.

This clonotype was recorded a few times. CDR3 in DNA: TGTGCCAGCAGCCAAGATCCTAGAGGGGCTTACAATGAGCAGTTCTTC. Translating gives CASSQDPRGAYNEQFF. The V and J genes are TRBV4-2 and TRBJ2-1; TRBD1 or TRBD2 may be the D gene (5 bases each). Trimming pared 0 bases from V and 4 bases from J, leaving 13 bases between. The CDR3 spans 16 residues. Germline assignment: CDR1 LGHNA and CDR2 YNFKEQ.

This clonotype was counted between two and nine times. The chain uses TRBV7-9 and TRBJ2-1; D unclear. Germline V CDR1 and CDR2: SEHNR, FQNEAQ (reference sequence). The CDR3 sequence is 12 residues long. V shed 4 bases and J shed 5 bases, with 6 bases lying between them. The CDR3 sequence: CASSSHDNEQFF. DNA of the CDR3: TGTGCCAGCAGCTCGCACGACAATGAGCAGTTCTTC.

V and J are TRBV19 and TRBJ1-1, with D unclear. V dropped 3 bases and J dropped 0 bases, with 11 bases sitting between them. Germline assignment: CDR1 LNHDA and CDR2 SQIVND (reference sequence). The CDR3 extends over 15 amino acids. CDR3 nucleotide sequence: TGTGCCAGTAGTATCTTGGGGAGCATGAACACTGAAGCTTTCTTT. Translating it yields CASSILGSMNTEAFF.

CDR3 loop: CASSPSDRGGYGYTF. The CDR3 region has the DNA TGCGCCAGCAGCCCCTCGGACAGGGGAGGGTATGGCTACACCTTC. This chain joins TRBV4-1 and TRBJ1-2, with TRBD1 matching 9 bases. J gave up 5 bases and V 4 bases, and 8 bases lay outside the gene matches. Germline V lookup: CDR1 MGHRA, CDR2 YSYEKL. The CDR3 runs to 15 residues.

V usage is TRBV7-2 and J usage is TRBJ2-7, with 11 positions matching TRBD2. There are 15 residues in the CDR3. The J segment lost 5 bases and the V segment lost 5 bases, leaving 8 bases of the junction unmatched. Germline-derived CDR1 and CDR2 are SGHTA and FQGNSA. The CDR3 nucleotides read TGTGCCAGCAGCCTAGTCGGGACTAGCGGCAACGAGCAGTACTTC. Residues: CASSLVGTSGNEQYF.

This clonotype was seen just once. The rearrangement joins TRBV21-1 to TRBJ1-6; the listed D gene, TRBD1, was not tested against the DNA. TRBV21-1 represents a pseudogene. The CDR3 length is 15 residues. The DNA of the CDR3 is TGTGCCAGCAGCAAAGGGGACAGGGGGCGTTCACCACTCCACTTT. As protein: CASSKGDRGRSPLHF.

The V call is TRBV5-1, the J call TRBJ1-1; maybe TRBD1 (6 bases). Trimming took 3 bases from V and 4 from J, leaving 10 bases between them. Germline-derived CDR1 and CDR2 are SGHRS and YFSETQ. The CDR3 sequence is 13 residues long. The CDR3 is CASSSGGSTEAFF. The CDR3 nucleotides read TGCGCCAGCAGCTCGGGGGGCAGCACTGAAGCTTTCTTT.

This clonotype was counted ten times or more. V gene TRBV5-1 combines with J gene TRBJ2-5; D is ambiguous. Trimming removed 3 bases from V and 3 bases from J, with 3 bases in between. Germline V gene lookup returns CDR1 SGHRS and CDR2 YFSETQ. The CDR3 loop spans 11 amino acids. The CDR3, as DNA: TGCGCCAGCAGCTGGAAAGAGACCCAGTACTTC. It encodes CASSWKETQYF. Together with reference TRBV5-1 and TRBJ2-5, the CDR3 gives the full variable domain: KAGVTQTPRYLIKTRGQQVTLSCSPISGHRSVSWYQQTPGQGLQFLFEYFSETQRNKGNFPGRFSGRQFSNSRSEMNVSTLELGDSALYLCASSWKETQYFGPGTRLLVL.